What follows is one T cell receptor (beta chain) and its context. Repertoires were generated with immunoSEQ multiplex PCR, while TCRdb's copy carries only in-frame clones and drops some. The repertoire includes 330,000 or so clones, over 75% of them detected once, and less than 2.5% sits in the top ten. This CDR3 contains 18 residues. The ends were cut back, 0 bases at V and 5 bases at J, with 17 bases in the middle. Germline values: CDR1 SGHVS, CDR2 FQNEAQ. The data were taken from a study of blood T cell repertoires in COVID-19. Across the whole study: Some COVID-19 samples were acute and others convalescent; all came from the United States, Italy and Spain. Sources were T cells, B-cell-depleted T cells, or PBMCs; the material itself was cDNA or gDNA.

Sequenced: PBMCs or T cells enriched from blood (not recorded which). The TCR sequence derives from a man between 40 and 49 years old in a cohort exposed to, infected with or recovered from COVID-19 (not recorded which). V usage is TRBV7-8 and J usage is TRBJ1-6, with D perhaps TRBD1 (5 bases). Here the CDR3 reads CASSLAPGLRGNNSPLHF. DNA for the CDR3: TGTGCCAGCAGCTTAGCGCCGGGACTCCGGGGGAATAATTCACCCCTCCACTTT.